The T cell receptor beta chain under discussion was sequenced for a study of vaccination effects on CD4 cells after COVID-19. A remark on this clone: Its antigen remains unidentified.

Germline-derived CDR1 and CDR2 are LGHNA and YNFKEQ. The CDR3 consists of 15 residues. The V gene lost 4 bases and the J gene lost 5 bases, with 16 bases spanning the gap. The repertoire was sequenced with immunoSEQ multiplex PCR; TCRdb's copy has only in-frame clones and lacks some. The data show some 31,000 clones, around two thirds seen once. CD4+ T cells were isolated after about eleven days of culture. The sequencing here drew on CD4+ T cells from PBMCs cultured without peptide, taken before COVID-19 vaccination. The chain couples TRBV4-2 to TRBJ2-3; D remains ambiguous. The TCR comes from a human donor who received a COVID-19 vaccine. As DNA, the CDR3 is TGTGCCAGCAGCCCGGACCTAGGACGAGTAGATACGCAGTATTTT. Translation: CASSPDLGRVDTQYF.